This T cell receptor beta chain stems from a study of CD8+ T cells in alopecia areata. Findings and caveats of the study: Scalp samples also yield sequences of resident alphabeta T cells from normal skin. Mice showed TCR sharing more clearly than patients did, possibly owing to HLA.

V shed 2 bases and J 0 bases; nucleotides not matched to a gene: 5. The CDR3 has 15 amino acids. Germline-derived CDR1 and CDR2 are NSHNY and SYGAGN. On this clone: The target antigen is unknown. Any gene name here is a mouse gene name. The CDR3 goes on 4 residues after the read ends, and that part is filled in from the germline J gene.

Sorting of pooled cutaneous lymph node cells was based on CD4, CD8alpha, NKG2D, NKG2ACE and other markers. Following extraction, RNA underwent reverse transcription to cDNA, which served as the sequencing template. Measured with immunoSEQ multiplex PCR; TCRdb has only the in-frame clones, and not every one. The sample has under 350,000 clones, none seen only once. This sequence originates from a C3H/HeJ mouse with alopecia areata. The strain is characterized by the MHC haplotype H2-k. Source material: CD4+ T cells sorted from a lymph node. The chain has TRBV13-1 and TRBJ2-7; TRBD2 agrees at 7 bases. CDR3 sequence reads: CASSEAGGISYEQYF. The DNA read from the CDR3 is TGTGCCAGCAGTGAAGCGGGGGGGATCTCCTAT.